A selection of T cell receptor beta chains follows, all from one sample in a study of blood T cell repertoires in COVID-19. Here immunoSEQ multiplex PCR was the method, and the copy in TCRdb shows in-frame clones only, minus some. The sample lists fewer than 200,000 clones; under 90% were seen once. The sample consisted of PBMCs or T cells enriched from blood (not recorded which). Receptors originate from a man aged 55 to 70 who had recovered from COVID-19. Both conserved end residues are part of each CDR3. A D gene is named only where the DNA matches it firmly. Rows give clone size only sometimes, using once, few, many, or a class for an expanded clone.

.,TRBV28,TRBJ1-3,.,TGTGCCAGCAGTTTAAGACATTCGGGAAACACCATATATTTT,CASSLRHSGNTIYF
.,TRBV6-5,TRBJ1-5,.,TGTGCCAGCAGTCCCGACAGGAATCAGCCCCAGCATTTT,CASSPDRNQPQHF
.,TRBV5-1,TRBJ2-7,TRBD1,TGCGCCAGCAGCTCCAGACAGGGGGTGACCTCCTACGAGCAGTACTTC,CASSSRQGVTSYEQYF
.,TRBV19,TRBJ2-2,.,TGTGCCAGTCAGCCCAGGGTGAACACCGGGGAGCTGTTTTTT,CASQPRVNTGELFF
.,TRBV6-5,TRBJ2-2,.,TGTGCCAGCAGTCTGGCCCGGGACACCGGGGAGCTGTTTTTT,CASSLARDTGELFF
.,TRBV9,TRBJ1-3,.,TGTGCCAGCAGCGTAGCGGGGAGCTCTGGAAACACCATATATTTT,CASSVAGSSGNTIYF
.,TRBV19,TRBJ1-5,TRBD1,TGTGCCAGTTATACAGGGGGCGATAGCAATCAGCCCCAGCATTTT,CASYTGGDSNQPQHF
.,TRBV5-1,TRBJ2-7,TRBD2,TGCGCCAGCAGCCCTGGACTAGCGGGAGACGAGCAGTACTTC,CASSPGLAGDEQYF
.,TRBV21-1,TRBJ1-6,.,TGTGCCAGCAGCAAAGTAGGCCAGGGACTCTCACCCCTCCACTTT,CASSKVGQGLSPLHF
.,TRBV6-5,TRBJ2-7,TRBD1,TGTGCCAGCAGGGACAGGGGGGACTACGAGCAGTACTTC,CASRDRGDYEQYF
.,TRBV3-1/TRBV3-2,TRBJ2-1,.,TGTGCCAGCAGCCCTTCGGTCCAAAGCGGGTTATACAATGAGCAGTTCTTC,CASSPSVQSGLYNEQFF
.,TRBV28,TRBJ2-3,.,TGTGCCAGCAGTTTACAGGGGACCTCCACAGATACGCAGTATTTT,CASSLQGTSTDTQYF
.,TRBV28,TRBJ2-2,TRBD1,TGTGCCAGCAGTTTGACAGGGGGCGGCACCGGGGAGCTGTTTTTT,CASSLTGGGTGELFF
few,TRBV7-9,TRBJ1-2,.,TGTGCCAGCAGCCCGATAACTGATTATGGCTACACCTTC,CASSPITDYGYTF
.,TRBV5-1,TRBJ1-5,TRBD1,TGCGCCAGCAGCTCCTCCGGGACAGGGACTGGAGAGCCCCAGCATTTT,CASSSSGTGTGEPQHF
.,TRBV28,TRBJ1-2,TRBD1,TGTGCCAGCAGGTGGACAGGGGTTGATGGCTACACCTTC,CASRWTGVDGYTF
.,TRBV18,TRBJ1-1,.,TGTGCCAGCTCACCCCGACGACACTTGTATATGAACACTGAAGCTTTCTTT,CASSPRRHLYMNTEAFF
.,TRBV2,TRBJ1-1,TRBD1,TGTGCCACAACAGGGGCCCTAAACCTGAACACTGAAGCTTTCTTT,CATTGALNLNTEAFF
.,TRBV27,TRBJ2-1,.,TGTGCCAGCAGTTTATCGGCCCTCCGGGTGAGGGGGAATTACAATGAGCAGTTCTTC,CASSLSALRVRGNYNEQFF
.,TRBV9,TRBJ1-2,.,TGTGCCAGCAGCGCATATGACACATCTAACTATGGCTACACCTTC,CASSAYDTSNYGYTF
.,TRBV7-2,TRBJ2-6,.,TGTGCCAGCAGCTTTAGCAGTAGTAGATCTGGGGCCAACGTCCTGACTTTC,CASSFSSSRSGANVLTF
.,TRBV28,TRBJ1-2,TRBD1,TGTGCCAGCAGTTCTCCGTTCAGGGCCAGGGGGTCATGGGGCTACACCTTC,CASSSPFRARGSWGYTF
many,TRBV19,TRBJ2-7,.,TGTGCCAGTAGTCAAGGGGCCTACGAGCAGTACTTC,CASSQGAYEQYF
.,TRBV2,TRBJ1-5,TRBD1,TGTGCCAGCAGCGAGGGGACAGTTAATCAGCCCCAGCATTTT,CASSEGTVNQPQHF
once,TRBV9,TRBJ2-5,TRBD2,TGTGCCAGCAGCGTAGGTCCTAGCGGCAGTGGAGAGACCCAGTACTTC,CASSVGPSGSGETQYF
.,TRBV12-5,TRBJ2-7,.,TGTGCTAGTGGTCCATCAGGGAGCGGGTACGAGCAGTACTTC,CASGPSGSGYEQYF
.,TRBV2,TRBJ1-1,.,TGTGCCAGCAGTGATTATCGGGGGGCTGAAGCTTTCTTT,CASSDYRGAEAFF
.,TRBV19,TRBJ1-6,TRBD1,TGTGCCAGTCGCCCGGGACAGCAAGATTCACCCCTGGACTTT,CASRPGQQDSPLDF
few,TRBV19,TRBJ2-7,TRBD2,TGTGCCAGTAGTAGGACTAGCGGGATTTCCTACGAGCAGTACTTC,CASSRTSGISYEQYF